The T cell receptor (beta chain) described here comes from a study of memory CD4+ T cells and cytomegalovirus serostatus (dated by TCRdb to 2018 to 2020). The study in broad terms: The cohort included around 33 healthy adults from Belgium, of whom 9 were CMV seropositive and 24 were CMV seronegative. To replicate a published TCR-based CMV serostatus classifier, the researchers sequenced the CD4+ memory TCRbeta repertoires of a Belgian cohort whose cytomegalovirus serostatus was known.

The germline V gene (reference sequence) yields MNHNY for CDR1 and SVGAGI for CDR2. From the cysteine up to the phenylalanine, the CDR3 has a length of 14 residues. CDR3 DNA only is kept here, 42 bases in frame from base 1. Trimming takes 8 bases from V and 4 bases from J, and the germline ends sit 18 bases apart. Broader findings and caveats from the paper: Of 170 or so previously reported CMV-associated TCRbeta sequences, some 67 appeared in the CD4+ memory repertoires, each in one to five individuals. The results were read as suggesting that the CMV-associated TCR signature is, for the most part, present in the CD4+ memory repertoire. On the Belgian cohort, the classifier based on the original framework reached a median bootstrapped AUC of 0.95, with a 95% CI of 0.76-1.00. For predicting CMV serostatus, the median bootstrapped AUC was approximately 0.95 using the original framework and about 0.89 using a US-trained random forest. Unlike the original study, which covered naive and memory CD4+ and CD8+ populations, the Belgian study sequenced only CD4+CD45RO+ memory cells.

With respect to this clone: This receptor's antigen is unknown. The record has no base qualities; no much larger clone is one base away.

Genomic DNA was extracted from sorted cells with the Quick-DNA Microprep Kit. TCRbeta DNA was amplified with the immunoSEQ hsTCRbeta kit following the manufacturer's protocol. An Illumina MiSeq instrument was used to sequence the TCRbeta libraries. Processing in the source paper ran as follows. Following removal of out-of-frame sequences, 2,204,828 distinct TCRbeta sequences were retained, with an average of roughly 67,000 per individual. Each individual was scored according to the count of 150 or so previously reported CMV-associated TCRbeta sequences and the total productive distinct TCRbeta count. A beta-binomial model was reimplemented in Python, and scikit-learn random forests with default parameters were trained on data from the US cohort. Classifier performance on the Belgian cohort was summarized as median AUC with percentile confidence intervals over 10,000 bootstrap iterations. TCRdb limited this immuneACCESS table to in-frame rearrangements with V and J called. A share of clones is missing; checked studies link under half to unresolved V genes, and the rest is unexplained. That table supplies the V and J calls and clone size; D and trimming were determined from the DNA. The sample yields about 64,000 clones; around 77% were counted once. The ten biggest clones cover 0.7% to 0.9% of the sample.

A FACSAria II was used to sort memory CD4+ T cells, defined as single viable CD3+CD4+CD8-CD45RO+ cells. CMV serostatus was determined using a Roche Elecsys assay that detects serum IgG against CMV pp150, pp28, p38 and p52. Following thawing, total CD4+ T cells were enriched through positive selection using CD4 magnetic microbeads. The samples came from a separate study whose specific focus was interrogating the CD4+ T cell memory repertoire. Peripheral blood mononuclear cells were isolated and cryopreserved according to standard operating procedures, and serum was stored at -80 degrees C. Staining used CD3-PerCP (BW264/56), CD4-APC (RPA-T4), CD45RO-PE (UCHT1) and CD8-Pacific Orange (3B5) antibodies, with Sytox blue excluding non-viable cells.

The chain is made from TRBV6-6 and TRBJ2-7, with the D gene not confidently named. This clonotype was sampled from an adult in good health and CMV-seronegative. The sequenced sample consisted of memory CD4+ T cells from blood. In nucleotide form, the sequence is TGTGCCAGCTCCTTGGGTCCGCCCGGGTACGAGCAGTACTTC. Translated, this gives CASSLGPPGYEQYF.